This TCR beta chain was found in a study of blood T cell repertoires in COVID-19. Across the study: Material from acute and convalescent COVID-19 was sourced from the United States, Italy and Spain. T cells, B-cell-depleted T cells, or PBMCs supplied cDNA or gDNA.

In the study's own analysis: Cell counts per sample came from amplifying reference gene primers. Generated by immunoSEQ multiplex PCR, the TCRdb table keeps only in-frame clones and is missing some. V, J and clone size were drawn from that table, and D and trimming were deduced from the DNA. This table has roughly 12,000 clones, about 80% appearing once. The CDR3 has 16 residues. V shed 6 bases and J 3 bases; nucleotides not matched to a gene: 12. Germline CDR1 SGHTA, CDR2 FQGNSA. The sequenced sample was peripheral blood. The chain links TRBV7-2 to TRBJ2-7, with 9 positions matching TRBD2. The receptor was isolated from a man older than 75 with acute or convalescent COVID-19. The CDR3 DNA reads as TGTGCCAGCAGTTATTCGGCGGGGGGGAGAAGCTACGAGCAGTACTTC. It yields the protein CASSYSAGGRSYEQYF.